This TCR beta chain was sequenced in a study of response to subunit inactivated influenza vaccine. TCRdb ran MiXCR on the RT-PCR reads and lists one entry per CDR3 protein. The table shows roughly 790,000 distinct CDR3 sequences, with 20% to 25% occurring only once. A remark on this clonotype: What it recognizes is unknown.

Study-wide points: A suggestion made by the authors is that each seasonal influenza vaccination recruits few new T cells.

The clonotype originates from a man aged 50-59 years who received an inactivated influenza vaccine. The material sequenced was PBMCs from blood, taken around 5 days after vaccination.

CDR3 in amino acids: CSARDLTGVLHEQYF. DNA of the CDR3: TGCAGTGCTAGAGATTTAACAGGGGTCCTTCACGAGCAGTACTTC. This chain connects TRBV20-1 to TRBJ2-7, with 7 bases matching TRBD1. The CDR3 has 15 amino acids. Germline CDR1 and CDR2: DFQATT and SNEGSKA (reference sequence). The trim removed 0 bases at V and 5 bases at J, leaving 10 bases unmatched.